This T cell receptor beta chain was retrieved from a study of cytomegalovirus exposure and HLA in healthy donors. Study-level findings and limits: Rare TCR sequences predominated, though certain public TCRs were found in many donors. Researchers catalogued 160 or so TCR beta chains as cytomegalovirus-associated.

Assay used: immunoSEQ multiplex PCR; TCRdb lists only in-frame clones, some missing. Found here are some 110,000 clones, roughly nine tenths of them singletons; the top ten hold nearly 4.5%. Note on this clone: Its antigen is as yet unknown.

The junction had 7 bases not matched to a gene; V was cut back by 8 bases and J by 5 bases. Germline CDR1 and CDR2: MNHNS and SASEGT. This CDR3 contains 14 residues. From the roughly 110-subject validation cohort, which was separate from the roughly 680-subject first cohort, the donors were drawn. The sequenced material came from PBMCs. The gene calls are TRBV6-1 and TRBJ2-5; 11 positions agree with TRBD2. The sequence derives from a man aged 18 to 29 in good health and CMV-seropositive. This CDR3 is CASGIAGGQETQYF. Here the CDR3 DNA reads TGTGCCAGCGGGATAGCGGGGGGGCAGGAGACCCAGTACTTC.